These 4 T cell receptor beta chains were sequenced from one sample in a study of T cells in localized non-small cell lung cancer (dated by TCRdb to the early 2020s). Libraries were prepared through the immunoSEQ multiplex PCR assay. As stored in TCRdb, this immuneACCESS dataset retains in-frame rearrangements with V and J assigned. A fraction of the clones does not appear; measured against another copy, unresolved V genes explain less than half of the discrepancy, and the remainder lacks a known reason. This sample is represented by about 35,000 clones; around 93% of them were singletons. Jointly, the top ten make up about 12% of the sample. The sample in question was peripheral blood mononuclear cells, obtained before any cancer treatment. Receptor source: a female donor aged 60 or older with stage II lung adenocarcinoma.

The chain uses TRBV28 and TRBJ2-7, with TRBD1 as a possible D gene (5 bases). This CDR3 has 13 residues. Germline lookup yields CDR1 MDHEN and CDR2 SYDVKM. The V gene lost 6 bases and the J gene lost 0 bases, with 9 bases spanning the gap. Written as DNA, the CDR3 is TGTGCCAGCAGCATAGACAGCTCCTACGAGCAGTACTTC. Amino acid sequence: CASSIDSSYEQYF. Combining the CDR3 with reference TRBV28 and TRBJ2-7 gives the whole variable domain DVKVTQSSRYLVKRTGEKVFLECVQDMDHENMFWYRQDPGLGLRLIYFSYDVKMKEKGDIPEGYSVSREKKERFSLILESASTNQTSMYLCASSIDSSYEQYFGPGTRLTVT.

The chain carries TRBV11-2 and TRBJ2-3, with D possibly TRBD1 on 6 matching bases. The CDR3 runs to 14 residues. Germline CDR1 is SGHAT and CDR2 is FQNNGV. With 5 bases removed from V and 2 bases from J, the gap between germline ends came to 11 bases. The CDR3: CASSLRQVTDTQYF. In DNA, the CDR3 is TGTGCCAGCAGCCTCCGACAGGTCACAGATACGCAGTATTTT.

The chain couples TRBV5-1 to TRBJ2-4; D call uncertain. V shed 0 bases and J shed 8 bases, with 9 bases lying between them. This CDR3 has 13 residues. The germline gives CDR1 SGHRS, CDR2 YFSETQ. CDR3 in amino acids: CASSLDNRDIQYF. The CDR3 DNA follows: TGCGCCAGCAGCTTGGACAATCGGGACATTCAGTACTTC.

The genes are TRBV14 and TRBJ2-3; D is uncertain. CDR3 length: 15 amino acids. CDR1 and CDR2 (germline): SGHDN, FVKESK. The V end was cut by 5 bases, the J end by 2 bases, with 14 bases between. CDR3: CASSSKSIFTDTQYF. The CDR3 DNA is TGTGCCAGCAGCTCAAAGTCTATATTCACAGATACGCAGTATTTT. Supplemented by reference TRBV14 and TRBJ2-3, the full variable domain reads EAGVTQFPSHSVIEKGQTVTLRCDPISGHDNLYWYRRVMGKEIKFLLHFVKESKQDESGMPNNRFLAERTGGTYSTLKVQPAELEDSGVYFCASSSKSIFTDTQYFGPGTRLTVL.